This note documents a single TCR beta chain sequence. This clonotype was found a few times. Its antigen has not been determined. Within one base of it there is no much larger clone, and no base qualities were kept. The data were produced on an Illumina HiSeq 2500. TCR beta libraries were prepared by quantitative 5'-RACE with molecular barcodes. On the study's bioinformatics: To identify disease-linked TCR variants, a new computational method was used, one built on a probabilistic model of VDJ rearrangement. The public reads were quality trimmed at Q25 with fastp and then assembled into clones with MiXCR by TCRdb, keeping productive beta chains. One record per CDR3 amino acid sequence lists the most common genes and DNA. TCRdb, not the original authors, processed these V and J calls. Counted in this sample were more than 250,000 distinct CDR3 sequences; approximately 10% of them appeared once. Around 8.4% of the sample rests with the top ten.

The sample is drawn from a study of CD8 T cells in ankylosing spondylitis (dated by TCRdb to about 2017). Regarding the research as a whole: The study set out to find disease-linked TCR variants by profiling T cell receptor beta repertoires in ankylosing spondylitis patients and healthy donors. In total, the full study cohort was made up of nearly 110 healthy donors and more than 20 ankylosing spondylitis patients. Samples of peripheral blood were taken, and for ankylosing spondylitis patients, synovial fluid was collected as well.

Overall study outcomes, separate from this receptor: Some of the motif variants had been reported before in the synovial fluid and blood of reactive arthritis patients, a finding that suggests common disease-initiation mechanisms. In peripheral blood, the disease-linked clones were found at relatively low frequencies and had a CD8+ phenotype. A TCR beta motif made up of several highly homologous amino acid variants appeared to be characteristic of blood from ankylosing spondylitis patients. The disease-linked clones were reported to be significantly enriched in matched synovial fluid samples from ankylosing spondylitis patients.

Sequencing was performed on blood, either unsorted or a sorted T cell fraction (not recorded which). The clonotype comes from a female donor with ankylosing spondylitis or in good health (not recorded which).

The CDR3 protein: CASRSPLEREEFF. Read as DNA, the sequence is TGTGCCAGCAGGTCCCCGCTTGAGCGGGAAGAGTTCTTC. The rearranged chain carries TRBV12-3 or TRBV12-4 and TRBJ2-1; 7 bases in between match TRBD2. Germline trimming amounts to 6 bases on V and 14 bases on J, with 13 as the count of junction bases outside the gene matches. Including cysteine and phenylalanine, the CDR3 has 13 amino acids. The DNA shown is the 39-base CDR3, in frame from base 1.